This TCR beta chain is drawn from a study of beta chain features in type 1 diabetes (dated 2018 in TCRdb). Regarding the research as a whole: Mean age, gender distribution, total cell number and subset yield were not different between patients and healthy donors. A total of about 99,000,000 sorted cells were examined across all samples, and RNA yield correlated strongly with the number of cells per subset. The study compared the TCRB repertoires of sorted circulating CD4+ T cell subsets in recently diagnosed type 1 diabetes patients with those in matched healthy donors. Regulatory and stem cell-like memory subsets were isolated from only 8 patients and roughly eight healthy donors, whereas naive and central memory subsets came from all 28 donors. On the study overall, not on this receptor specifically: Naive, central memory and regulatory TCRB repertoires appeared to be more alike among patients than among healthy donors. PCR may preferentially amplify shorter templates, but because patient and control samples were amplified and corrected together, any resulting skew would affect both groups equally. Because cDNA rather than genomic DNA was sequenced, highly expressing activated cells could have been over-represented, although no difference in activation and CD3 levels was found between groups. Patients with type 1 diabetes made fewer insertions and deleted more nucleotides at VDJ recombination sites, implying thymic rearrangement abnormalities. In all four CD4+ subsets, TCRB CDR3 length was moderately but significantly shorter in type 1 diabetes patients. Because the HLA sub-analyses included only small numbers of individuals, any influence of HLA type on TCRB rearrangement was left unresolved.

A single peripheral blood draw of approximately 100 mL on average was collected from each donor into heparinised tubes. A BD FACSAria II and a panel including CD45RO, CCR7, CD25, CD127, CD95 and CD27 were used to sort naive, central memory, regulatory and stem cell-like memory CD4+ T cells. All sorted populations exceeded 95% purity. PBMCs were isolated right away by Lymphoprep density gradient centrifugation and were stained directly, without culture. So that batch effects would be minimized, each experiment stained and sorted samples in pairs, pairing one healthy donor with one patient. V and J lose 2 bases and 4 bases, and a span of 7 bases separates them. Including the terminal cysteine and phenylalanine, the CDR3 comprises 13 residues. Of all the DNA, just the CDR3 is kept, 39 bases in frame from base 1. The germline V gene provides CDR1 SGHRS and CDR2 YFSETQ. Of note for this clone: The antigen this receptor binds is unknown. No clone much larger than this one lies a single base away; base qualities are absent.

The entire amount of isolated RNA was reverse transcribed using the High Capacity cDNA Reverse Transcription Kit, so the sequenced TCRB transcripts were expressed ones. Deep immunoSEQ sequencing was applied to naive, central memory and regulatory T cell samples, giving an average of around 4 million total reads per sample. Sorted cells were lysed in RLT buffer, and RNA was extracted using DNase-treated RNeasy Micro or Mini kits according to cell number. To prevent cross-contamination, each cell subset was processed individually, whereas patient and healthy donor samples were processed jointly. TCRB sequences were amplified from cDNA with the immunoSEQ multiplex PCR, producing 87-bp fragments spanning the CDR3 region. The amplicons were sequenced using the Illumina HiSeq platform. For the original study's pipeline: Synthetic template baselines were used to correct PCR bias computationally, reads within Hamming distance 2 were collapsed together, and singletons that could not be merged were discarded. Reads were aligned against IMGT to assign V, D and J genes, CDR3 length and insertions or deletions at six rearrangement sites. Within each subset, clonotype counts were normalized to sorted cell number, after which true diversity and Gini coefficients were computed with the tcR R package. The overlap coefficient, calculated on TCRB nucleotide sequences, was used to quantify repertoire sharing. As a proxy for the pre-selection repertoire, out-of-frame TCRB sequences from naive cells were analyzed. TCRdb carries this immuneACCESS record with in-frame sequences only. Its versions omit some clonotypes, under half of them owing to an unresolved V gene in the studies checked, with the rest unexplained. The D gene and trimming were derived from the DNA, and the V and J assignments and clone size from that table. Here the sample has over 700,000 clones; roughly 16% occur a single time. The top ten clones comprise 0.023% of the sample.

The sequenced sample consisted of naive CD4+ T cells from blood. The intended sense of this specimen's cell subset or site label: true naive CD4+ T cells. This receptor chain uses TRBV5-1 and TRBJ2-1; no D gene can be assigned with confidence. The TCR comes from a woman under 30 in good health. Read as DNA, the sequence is TGCGCCAGCAGCTTAAGCGATTACAATGAGCAGTTCTTC. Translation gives CASSLSDYNEQFF.